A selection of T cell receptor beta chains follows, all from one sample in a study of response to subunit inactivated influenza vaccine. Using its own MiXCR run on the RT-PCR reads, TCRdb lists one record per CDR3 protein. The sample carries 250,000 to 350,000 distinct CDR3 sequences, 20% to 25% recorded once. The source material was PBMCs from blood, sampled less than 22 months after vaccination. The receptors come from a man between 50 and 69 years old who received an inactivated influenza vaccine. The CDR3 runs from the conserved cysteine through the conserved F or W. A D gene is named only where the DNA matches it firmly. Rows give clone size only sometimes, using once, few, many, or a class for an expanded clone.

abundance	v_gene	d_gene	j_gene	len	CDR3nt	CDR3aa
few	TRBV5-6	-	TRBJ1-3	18	TGTGCCAGCAGCTCACGAGGGGCAGGACTGCTCTCTGGAAACACCATATATTTT	CASSSRGAGLLSGNTIYF
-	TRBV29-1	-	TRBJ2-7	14	TGCAGCGTTGAGCACAGGGAGGGCTCCTACGAGCAGTACTTC	CSVEHREGSYEQYF
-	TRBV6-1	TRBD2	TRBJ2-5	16	TGTGCCAGCAGTGAAGGCGTTAGCGGGAGGGTTAAGACCCAGTACTTC	CASSEGVSGRVKTQYF
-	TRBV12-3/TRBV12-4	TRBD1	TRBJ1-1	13	TGTGCCAGCAGTAGAACCGGGACAGGGTGGGCTTTCTTT	CASSRTGTGWAFF
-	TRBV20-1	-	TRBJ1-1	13	TGCAGTGCCGAAAGGGGGGGGAACACTGAAGCTTTCTTT	CSAERGGNTEAFF
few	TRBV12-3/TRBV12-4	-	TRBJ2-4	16	TGTGCCAGCAGTTTGGTAGATTTCGGCGGAGGAAACATTCAGTACTTC	CASSLVDFGGGNIQYF
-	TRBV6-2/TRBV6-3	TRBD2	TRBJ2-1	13	TGTGCCAGCACCTTCCGGGGAGGGAATGAGCAGTTCTTC	CASTFRGGNEQFF
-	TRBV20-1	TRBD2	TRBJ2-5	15	TGCAGTGCTACCGGGACTAGCGGGGGTACGGAGACCCAGTACTTC	CSATGTSGGTETQYF
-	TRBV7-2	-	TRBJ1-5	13	TGTGCCAGCAGCTTAGCGCTGGATCAGCCCCAGCATTTT	CASSLALDQPQHF
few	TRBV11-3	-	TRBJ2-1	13	TGTGCCAGCAGCTCCCCGAATGCCAATGAGCAGTTCTTC	CASSSPNANEQFF
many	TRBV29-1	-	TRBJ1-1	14	TGCAGCGTTGAACGGAACGCTGTGAACACTGAAGCTTTCTTT	CSVERNAVNTEAFF
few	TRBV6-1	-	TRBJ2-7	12	TGTGCCAGCCAGGGGCACTCCTACGAGCAGTACTTC	CASQGHSYEQYF
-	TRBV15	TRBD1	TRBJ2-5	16	TGTGCCACCAGCAGAGATTGGACAGGCCCTCGGGAGACCCAGTACTTC	CATSRDWTGPRETQYF